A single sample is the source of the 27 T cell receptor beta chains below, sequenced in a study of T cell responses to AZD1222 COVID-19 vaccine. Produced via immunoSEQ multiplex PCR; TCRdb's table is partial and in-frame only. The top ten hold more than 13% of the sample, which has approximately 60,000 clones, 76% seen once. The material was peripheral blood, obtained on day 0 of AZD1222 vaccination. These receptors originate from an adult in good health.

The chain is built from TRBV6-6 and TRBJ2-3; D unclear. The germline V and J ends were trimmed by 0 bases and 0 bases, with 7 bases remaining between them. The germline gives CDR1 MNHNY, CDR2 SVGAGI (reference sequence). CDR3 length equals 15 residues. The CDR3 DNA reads TGTGCCAGCAGTTACTCGACTCCTAGCACAGATACGCAGTATTTT. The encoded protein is CASSYSTPSTDTQYF.

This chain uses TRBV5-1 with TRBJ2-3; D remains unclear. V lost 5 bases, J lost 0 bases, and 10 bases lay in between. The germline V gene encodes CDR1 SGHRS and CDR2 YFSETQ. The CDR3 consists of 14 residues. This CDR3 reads CASRDGASTDTQYF. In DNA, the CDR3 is TGCGCCAGCAGGGACGGAGCTAGCACAGATACGCAGTATTTT. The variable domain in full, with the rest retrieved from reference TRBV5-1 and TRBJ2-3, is KAGVTQTPRYLIKTRGQQVTLSCSPISGHRSVSWYQQTPGQGLQFLFEYFSETQRNKGNFPGRFSGRQFSNSRSEMNVSTLELGDSALYLCASRDGASTDTQYFGPGTRLTVL.

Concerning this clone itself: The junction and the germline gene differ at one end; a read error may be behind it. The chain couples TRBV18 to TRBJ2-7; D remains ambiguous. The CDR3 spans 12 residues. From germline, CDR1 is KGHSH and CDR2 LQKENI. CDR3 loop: CASSPQAEPEHF. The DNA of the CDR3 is TGTGCCAGCTCACCCCAGGCCGAGCCCGAACACTTC.

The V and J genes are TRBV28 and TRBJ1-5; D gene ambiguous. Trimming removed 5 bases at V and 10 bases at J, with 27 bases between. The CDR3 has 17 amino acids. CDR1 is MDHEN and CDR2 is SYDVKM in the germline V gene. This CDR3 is CASSLPSPYVPGEPQHF. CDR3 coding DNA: TGTGCCAGCAGTCTACCCTCACCCTATGTTCCCGGTGAACCCCAGCATTTT.

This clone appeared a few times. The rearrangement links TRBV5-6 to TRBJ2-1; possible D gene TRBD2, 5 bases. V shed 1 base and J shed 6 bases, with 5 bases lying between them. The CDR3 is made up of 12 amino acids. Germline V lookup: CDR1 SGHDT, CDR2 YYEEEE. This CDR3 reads CASSLSGNEQFF. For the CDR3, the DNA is TGTGCCAGCAGCTTGAGCGGCAATGAGCAGTTCTTC.

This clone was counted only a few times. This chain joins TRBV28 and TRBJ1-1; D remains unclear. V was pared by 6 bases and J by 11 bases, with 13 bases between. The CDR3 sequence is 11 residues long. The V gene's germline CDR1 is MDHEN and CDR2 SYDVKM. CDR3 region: CASSPGGFAFF. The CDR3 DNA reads TGTGCCAGCAGCCCGGGAGGTTTTGCTTTCTTT.

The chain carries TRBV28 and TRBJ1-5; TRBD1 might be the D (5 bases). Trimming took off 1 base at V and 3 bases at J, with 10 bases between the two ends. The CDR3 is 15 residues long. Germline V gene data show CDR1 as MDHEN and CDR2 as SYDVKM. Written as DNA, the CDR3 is TGTGCCAGCAGTTTATTGTCGGGGGACAATCAGCCCCAGCATTTT. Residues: CASSLLSGDNQPQHF.

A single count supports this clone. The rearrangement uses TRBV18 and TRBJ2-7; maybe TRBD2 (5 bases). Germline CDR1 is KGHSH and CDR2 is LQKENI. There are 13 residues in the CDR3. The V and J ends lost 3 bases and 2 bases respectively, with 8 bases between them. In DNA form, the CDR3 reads TGTGCCAGCTCACCGGGAGCGCCCTACGAGCAGTACTTC. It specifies CASSPGAPYEQYF.

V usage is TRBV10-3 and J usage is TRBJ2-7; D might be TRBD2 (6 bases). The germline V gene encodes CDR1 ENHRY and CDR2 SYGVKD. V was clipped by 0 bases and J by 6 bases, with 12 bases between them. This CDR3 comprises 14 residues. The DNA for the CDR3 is TGTGCCATCAGTGAGTCTGTGGGGGGAGGCGAGCAGTACTTC. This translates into CAISESVGGGEQYF.

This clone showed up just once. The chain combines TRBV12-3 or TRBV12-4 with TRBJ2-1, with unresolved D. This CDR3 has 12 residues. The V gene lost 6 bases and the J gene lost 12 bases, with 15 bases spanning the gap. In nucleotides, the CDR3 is TGTGCCAGCAGCTTACTTCAAGAAGGGCAGTTCTTC. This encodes CASSLLQEGQFF.

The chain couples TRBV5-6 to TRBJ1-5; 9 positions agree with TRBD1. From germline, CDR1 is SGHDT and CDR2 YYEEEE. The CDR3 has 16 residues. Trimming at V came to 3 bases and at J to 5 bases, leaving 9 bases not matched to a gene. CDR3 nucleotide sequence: TGTGCCAGCAGCTCGGGACAGGGCAGAGGGTATCAGCCCCAGCATTTT. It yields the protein CASSSGQGRGYQPQHF.

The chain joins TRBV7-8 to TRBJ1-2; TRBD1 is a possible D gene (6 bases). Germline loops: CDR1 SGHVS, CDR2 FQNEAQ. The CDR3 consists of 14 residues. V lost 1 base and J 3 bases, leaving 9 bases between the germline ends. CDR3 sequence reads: CASSLGSGDYGYTF. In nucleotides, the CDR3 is TGTGCCAGCAGCTTAGGTTCAGGGGACTATGGCTACACCTTC.

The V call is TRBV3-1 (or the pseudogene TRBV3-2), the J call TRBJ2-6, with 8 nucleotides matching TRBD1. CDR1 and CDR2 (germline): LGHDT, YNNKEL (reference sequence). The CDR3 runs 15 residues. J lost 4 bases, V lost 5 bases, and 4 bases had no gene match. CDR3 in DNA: TGTGCCAGCAGCAAGACAGGGGAGGGGGCCAACGTCCTGACTTTC. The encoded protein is CASSKTGEGANVLTF.

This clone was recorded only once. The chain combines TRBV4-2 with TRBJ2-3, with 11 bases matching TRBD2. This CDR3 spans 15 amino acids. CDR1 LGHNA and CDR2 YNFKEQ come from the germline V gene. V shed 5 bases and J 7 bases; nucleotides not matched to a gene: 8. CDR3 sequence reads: CASSFLAGGQNTQYF. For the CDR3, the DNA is TGTGCCAGCAGCTTTTTAGCGGGGGGGCAAAATACGCAGTATTTT.

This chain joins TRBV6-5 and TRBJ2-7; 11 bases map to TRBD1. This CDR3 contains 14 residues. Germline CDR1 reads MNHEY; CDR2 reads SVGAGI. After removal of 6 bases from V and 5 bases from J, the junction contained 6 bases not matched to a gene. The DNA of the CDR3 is TGTGCCAGCAGCGGACAGGGGGCTATCCACGAGCAGTACTTC. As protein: CASSGQGAIHEQYF.

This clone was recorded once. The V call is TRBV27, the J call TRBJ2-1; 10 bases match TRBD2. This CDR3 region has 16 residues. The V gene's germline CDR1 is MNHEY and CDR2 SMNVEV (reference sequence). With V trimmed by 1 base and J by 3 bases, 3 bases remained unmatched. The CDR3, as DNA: TGTGCCAGCAGTTTATTCTCTAGCGGGAGCTACAATGAGCAGTTCTTC. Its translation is CASSLFSSGSYNEQFF.

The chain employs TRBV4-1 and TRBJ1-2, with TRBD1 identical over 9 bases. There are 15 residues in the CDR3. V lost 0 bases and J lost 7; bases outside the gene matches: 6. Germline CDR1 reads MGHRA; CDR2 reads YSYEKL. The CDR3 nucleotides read TGCGCCAGCAGCCAAGACCGGACAGGGGCGAGTGGCTACACCTTC. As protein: CASSQDRTGASGYTF.

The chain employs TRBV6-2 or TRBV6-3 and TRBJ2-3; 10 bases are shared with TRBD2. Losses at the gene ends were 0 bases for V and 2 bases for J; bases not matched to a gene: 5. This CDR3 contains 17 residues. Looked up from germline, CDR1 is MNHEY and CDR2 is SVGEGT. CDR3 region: CASSYSASGGSTDTQYF. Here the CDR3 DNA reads TGTGCCAGCAGTTACTCTGCTAGCGGGGGTTCCACAGATACGCAGTATTTT.

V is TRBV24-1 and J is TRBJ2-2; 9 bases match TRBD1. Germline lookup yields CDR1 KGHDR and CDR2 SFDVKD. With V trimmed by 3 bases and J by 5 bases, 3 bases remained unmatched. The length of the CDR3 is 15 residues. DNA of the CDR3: TGTGCCACCAGTGATACAGGGGGCGCAACCGGGGAGCTGTTTTTT. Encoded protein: CATSDTGGATGELFF.

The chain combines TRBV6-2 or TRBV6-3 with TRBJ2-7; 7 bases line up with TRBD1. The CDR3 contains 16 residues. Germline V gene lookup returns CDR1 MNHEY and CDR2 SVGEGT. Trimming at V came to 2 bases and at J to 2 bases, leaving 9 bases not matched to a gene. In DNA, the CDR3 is TGTGCCAGCAGTTACCGATCGAGGACAGGCACCTACGAGCAGTACTTC. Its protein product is CASSYRSRTGTYEQYF.

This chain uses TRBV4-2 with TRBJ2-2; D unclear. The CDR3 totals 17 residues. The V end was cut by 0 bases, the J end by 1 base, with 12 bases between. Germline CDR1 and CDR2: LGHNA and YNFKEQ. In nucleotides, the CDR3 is TGTGCCAGCAGCCAAGATAGGGATAGCCTGAACACCGGGGAGCTGTTTTTT. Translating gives CASSQDRDSLNTGELFF.

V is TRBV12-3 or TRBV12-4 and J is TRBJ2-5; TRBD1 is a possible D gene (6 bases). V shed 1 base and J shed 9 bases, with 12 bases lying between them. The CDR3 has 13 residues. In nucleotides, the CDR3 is TGTGCCAGCAGTTTAGGTGGACAGAGGCCCCAGTACTTC. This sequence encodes CASSLGGQRPQYF.

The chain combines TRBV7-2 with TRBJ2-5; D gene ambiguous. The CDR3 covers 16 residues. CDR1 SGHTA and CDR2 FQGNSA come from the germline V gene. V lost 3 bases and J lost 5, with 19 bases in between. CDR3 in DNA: TGTGCCAGCAGCTTGGTTTTGACTGGGCCAGGCGAGACCCAGTACTTC. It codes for CASSLVLTGPGETQYF.

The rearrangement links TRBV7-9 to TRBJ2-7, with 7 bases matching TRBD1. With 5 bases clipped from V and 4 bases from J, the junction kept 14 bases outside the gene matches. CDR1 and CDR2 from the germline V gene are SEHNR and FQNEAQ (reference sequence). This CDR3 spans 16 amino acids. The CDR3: CASSPDVGTAIYEQYF. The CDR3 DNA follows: TGTGCCAGCAGCCCCGATGTCGGGACAGCTATTTACGAGCAGTACTTC.

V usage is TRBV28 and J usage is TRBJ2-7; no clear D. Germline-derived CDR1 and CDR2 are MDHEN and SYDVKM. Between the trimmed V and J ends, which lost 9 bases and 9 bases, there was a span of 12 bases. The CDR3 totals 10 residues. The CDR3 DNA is TGTGCCAGTGGAAGGCGAGTGCAGTACTTC. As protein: CASGRRVQYF.

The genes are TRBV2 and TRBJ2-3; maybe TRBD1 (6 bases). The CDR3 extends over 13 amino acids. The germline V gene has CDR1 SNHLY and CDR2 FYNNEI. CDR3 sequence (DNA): TGTGCTTCACTTTGGGACACCACAGATACGCAGTATTTT. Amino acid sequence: CASLWDTTDTQYF.

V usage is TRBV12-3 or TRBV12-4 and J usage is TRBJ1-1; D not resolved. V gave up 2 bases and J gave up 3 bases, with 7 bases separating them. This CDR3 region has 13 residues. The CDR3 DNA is TGTGCCAGCAGTTTAAAGTTCCACACTGAAGCTTTCTTT. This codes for CASSLKFHTEAFF.